These 10 T cell receptor beta chains were sequenced from one sample in a study of blood T cell repertoires in COVID-19. Using immunoSEQ multiplex PCR, the repertoire was profiled, and TCRdb retains in-frame clones only, with some absent. This table has about 400,000 clones, 87% appearing once. Specimen: PBMCs or T cells enriched from blood (not recorded which). The receptor source for this set is a man aged 35 to 55 in a cohort exposed to, infected with or recovered from COVID-19 (not recorded which).

The chain couples TRBV19 to TRBJ1-5; 10 nucleotides match TRBD1. The CDR3 sequence is 15 residues long. Germline assignment: CDR1 LNHDA and CDR2 SQIVND (reference sequence). The V segment lost 4 bases and the J segment 6 bases; nucleotides outside the gene matches: 6. CDR3: CASSNAGTGVQPQHF. For the CDR3, the DNA is TGTGCCAGTAGTAATGCCGGGACAGGGGTTCAGCCCCAGCATTTT.

The chain carries TRBV29-1 and TRBJ2-7, with D possibly TRBD1 on 6 matching bases. V was pared by 6 bases and J by 5 bases, with 14 bases between. Germline CDR1 is SQVTM and CDR2 is ANQGSEA. The CDR3 consists of 12 residues. The CDR3 here is CSVFGQSHEQYF. The CDR3, as DNA: TGCAGCGTCTTTGGACAGTCCCACGAGCAGTACTTC.

The rearrangement joins TRBV11-2 to TRBJ1-4; D ambiguous. Per germline, CDR1 SGHAT and CDR2 FQNNGV. There are 15 residues in the CDR3. V dropped 3 bases and J dropped 5 bases, with 13 bases sitting between them. The CDR3 spells CASSFSPGRNEKLFF. The DNA of the CDR3 is TGTGCCAGCAGCTTTTCACCGGGTCGAAATGAAAAACTGTTTTTT.

This chain connects TRBV19 to TRBJ1-6; a possible D gene is TRBD1 (6 bases). V shed 4 bases and J shed 9 bases, with 13 bases lying between them. Germline V gene data show CDR1 as LNHDA and CDR2 as SQIVND (reference sequence). CDR3 length: 14 amino acids. Written as DNA, the CDR3 is TGTGCCAGTAGTACGGGACAAGGGTTTTCACCCCTCCACTTT. It codes for CASSTGQGFSPLHF. The full variable domain, with the rest looked up from reference TRBV19 and TRBJ1-6, is DGGITQSPKYLFRKEGQNVTLSCEQNLNHDAMYWYRQDPGQGLRLIYYSQIVNDFQKGDIAEGYSVSREKKESFPLTVTSAQKNPTAFYLCASSTGQGFSPLHFGNGTRLTVT.

With respect to this clone: Additional DNA sequences in this sample encode the identical CDR3. This chain links TRBV18 with TRBJ2-7; 8 bases agree with TRBD1. The CDR3 consists of 14 residues. Germline values: CDR1 KGHSH, CDR2 LQKENI. V lost 3 bases and J lost 4; bases outside the gene matches: 5. The CDR3 protein is CASSPAGGTYEQYF. CDR3 nucleotide sequence: TGTGCCAGCTCACCGGCAGGGGGCACGTACGAGCAGTACTTC.

To note about this clone: Distinct nucleotide sequences in the sample also encode this CDR3. The rearrangement uses TRBV30 and TRBJ1-5, with 10 bases matching TRBD1. CDR3 length: 13 residues. Losses at the gene ends were 3 bases for V and 5 bases for J; bases not matched to a gene: 1. The germline V gene encodes CDR1 GTSNPN and CDR2 SVGIG (reference sequence). CDR3 in DNA: TGTGCCTGGAGCGGGACAGGGGATCAGCCCCAGCATTTT. The encoded protein is CAWSGTGDQPQHF.

The V call is TRBV7-3, the J call TRBJ2-2; TRBD1 matches at 8 bases. V was pared by 3 bases and J by 6 bases, with 3 bases of the junction left unmatched. There are 14 residues in the CDR3. Germline CDR1 SGHTA, CDR2 FQGTGA. The CDR3 region has the DNA TGTGCCAGCAGCTTTCAGGGGGCTTCCGGGGAGCTGTTTTTT. Its protein is CASSFQGASGELFF.

V gene TRBV15 combines with J gene TRBJ1-2; D unclear. The CDR3 loop spans 12 amino acids. With 5 bases removed from V and 7 bases from J, the gap between germline ends came to 11 bases. Germline V gene data show CDR1 as LNHNV and CDR2 as YYDKDF (reference sequence). The CDR3 reads CATSRTFGGYTF. The CDR3 DNA reads TGTGCCACCAGCCGAACTTTTGGTGGCTACACCTTC. The variable domain in full, completed from reference TRBV15 and TRBJ1-2, reads DAMVIQNPRYQVTQFGKPVTLSCSQTLNHNVMYWYQQKSSQAPKLLFHYYDKDFNNEADTPDNFQSRRPNTSFCFLDIRSPGLGDTAMYLCATSRTFGGYTFGSGTRLTVV.

CDR3 sequence reads: CASSLEYGTSGSGFADTQYF. Written as DNA, the CDR3 is TGCGCCAGCAGCTTGGAGTACGGGACTAGCGGGAGTGGATTCGCAGATACGCAGTATTTT. The chain recombines TRBV5-1 with TRBJ2-3; 14 bases agree with TRBD2. This CDR3 contains 20 residues. In germline, CDR1 is SGHRS, CDR2 YFSETQ. Unmatched junction bases numbered 13, after V lost 0 bases and J lost 4 bases.

The chain recombines TRBV9 with TRBJ2-7, with 7 bases aligning to TRBD1. Germline CDR1 SGDLS, CDR2 YYNGEE. With 4 bases clipped from V and 2 bases from J, the junction kept 6 bases outside the gene matches. This CDR3 is 14 amino acids long. In DNA, the CDR3 is TGTGCCAGCAGCAAGGGACAGATGACCTACGAGCAGTACTTC. Translating it yields CASSKGQMTYEQYF.